This T cell receptor beta chain is drawn from a study of identical twins. Study results and caveats: The more abundant beta clonotypes in cord blood had fewer insertions, and memory repertoires did not show this.

CDR3 length equals 16 residues. Germline-derived CDR1 and CDR2 are SGHTA and FQGNSA. Trimming removed 8 bases from V and 2 bases from J, with 18 bases in between. TCRdb re-derived calls from the 5' RACE reads in MiXCR, one entry per CDR3 protein. The repertoire consists of around 490,000 distinct CDR3 sequences, with approximately 20% occurring once and the leading ten covering around 0.47%. A word on this clonotype: Its antigen is not identified.

These data were also filed under a second study, of yellow fever vaccine responses in identical twins.

The TCR comes from a woman aged 18-29 years in good health. Material: CD4+ T cells sorted from blood. This chain links TRBV7-2 with TRBJ2-2; possibly TRBD1 for D (5 bases). The chain's CDR3 is CASGPTQGSNTGELFF. The CDR3 coding sequence is TGTGCCAGCGGGCCTACGCAGGGCAGCAACACCGGGGAGCTGTTTTTT.